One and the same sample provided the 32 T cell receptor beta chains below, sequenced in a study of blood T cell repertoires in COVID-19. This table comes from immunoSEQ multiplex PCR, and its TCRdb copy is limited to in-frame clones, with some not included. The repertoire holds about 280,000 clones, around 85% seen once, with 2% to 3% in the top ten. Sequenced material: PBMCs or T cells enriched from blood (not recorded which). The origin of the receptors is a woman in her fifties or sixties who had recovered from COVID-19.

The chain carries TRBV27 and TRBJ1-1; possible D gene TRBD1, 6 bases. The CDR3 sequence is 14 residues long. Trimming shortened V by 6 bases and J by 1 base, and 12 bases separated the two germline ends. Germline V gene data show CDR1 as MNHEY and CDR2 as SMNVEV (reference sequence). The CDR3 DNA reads TGTGCCAGCAGACAACTGACAGGGAACACTGAAGCTTTCTTT. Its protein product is CASRQLTGNTEAFF.

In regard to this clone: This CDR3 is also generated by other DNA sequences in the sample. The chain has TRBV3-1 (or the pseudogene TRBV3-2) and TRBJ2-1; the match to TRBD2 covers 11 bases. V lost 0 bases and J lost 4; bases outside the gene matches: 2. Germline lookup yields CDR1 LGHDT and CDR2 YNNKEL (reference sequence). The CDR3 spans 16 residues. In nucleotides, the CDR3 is TGTGCCAGCAGCCAAGATCGACTAGCGGGGTACAATGAGCAGTTCTTC. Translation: CASSQDRLAGYNEQFF.

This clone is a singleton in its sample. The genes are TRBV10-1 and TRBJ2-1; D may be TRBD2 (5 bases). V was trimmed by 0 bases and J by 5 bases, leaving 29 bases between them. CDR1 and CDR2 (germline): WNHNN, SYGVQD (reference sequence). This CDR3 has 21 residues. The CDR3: CASSESSREPLFYRTDNEQFF. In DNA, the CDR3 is TGCGCCAGCAGTGAGTCGAGTAGGGAGCCCCTTTTTTATAGGACGGACAATGAGCAGTTCTTC.

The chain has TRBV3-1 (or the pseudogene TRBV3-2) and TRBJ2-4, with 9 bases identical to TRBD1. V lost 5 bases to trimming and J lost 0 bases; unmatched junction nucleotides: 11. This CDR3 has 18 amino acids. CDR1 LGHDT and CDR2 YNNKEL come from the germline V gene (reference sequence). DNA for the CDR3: TGTGCCAGCAGCGACCGGGACAGGGATATACTAGCCAAAAACATTCAGTACTTC. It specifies CASSDRDRDILAKNIQYF.

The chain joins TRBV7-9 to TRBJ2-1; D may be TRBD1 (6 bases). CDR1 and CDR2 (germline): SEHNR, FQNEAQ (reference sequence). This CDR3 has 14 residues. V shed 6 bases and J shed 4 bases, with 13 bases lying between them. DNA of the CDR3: TGTGCCAGCAGACAGGGTGCAAATTACAATGAGCAGTTCTTC. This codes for CASRQGANYNEQFF.

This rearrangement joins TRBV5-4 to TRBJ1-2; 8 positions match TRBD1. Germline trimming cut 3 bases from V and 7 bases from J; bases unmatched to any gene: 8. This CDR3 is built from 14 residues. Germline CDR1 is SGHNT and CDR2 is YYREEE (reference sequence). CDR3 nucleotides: TGTGCCAGCAGCTGGAAGGACAGGGTGGGTGGCTACACCTTC. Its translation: CASSWKDRVGGYTF. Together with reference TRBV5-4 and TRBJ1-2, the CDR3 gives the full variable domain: ETGVTQSPTHLIKTRGQQVTLRCSSQSGHNTVSWYQQALGQGPQFIFQYYREEENGRGNFPPRFSGLQFPNYSSELNVNALELDDSALYLCASSWKDRVGGYTFGSGTRLTVV.

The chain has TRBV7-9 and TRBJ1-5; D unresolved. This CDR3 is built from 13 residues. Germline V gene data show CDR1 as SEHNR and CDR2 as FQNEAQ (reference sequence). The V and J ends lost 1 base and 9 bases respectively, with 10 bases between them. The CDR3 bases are TGTGCCAGCAGCTTAGGAGAGGTTTGGCCCCAGCATTTT. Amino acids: CASSLGEVWPQHF. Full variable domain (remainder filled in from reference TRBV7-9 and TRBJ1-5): DTGVSQNPRHKITKRGQNVTFRCDPISEHNRLYWYRQTLGQGPEFLTYFQNEAQLEKSRLLSDRFSAERPKGSFSTLEIQRTEQGDSAMYLCASSLGEVWPQHFGDGTRLSIL.

This CDR3 is CASSPHRGTDTQYF. For the CDR3, the DNA is TGTGCCAGCAGCCCGCACCGGGGCACAGATACGCAGTATTTT. V gene TRBV7-6 combines with J gene TRBJ2-3, with D uncertain. Germline lookup yields CDR1 SGHVS and CDR2 FNYEAQ. Trimming pared 5 bases from V and 1 base from J, leaving 10 bases between. The CDR3 totals 14 residues.

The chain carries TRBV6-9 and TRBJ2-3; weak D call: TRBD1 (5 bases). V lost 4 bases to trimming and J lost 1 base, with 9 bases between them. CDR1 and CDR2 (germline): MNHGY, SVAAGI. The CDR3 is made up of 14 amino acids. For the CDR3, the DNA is TGTGCCAGCAGTTGGGGCACAGGCACAGATACGCAGTATTTT. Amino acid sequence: CASSWGTGTDTQYF.

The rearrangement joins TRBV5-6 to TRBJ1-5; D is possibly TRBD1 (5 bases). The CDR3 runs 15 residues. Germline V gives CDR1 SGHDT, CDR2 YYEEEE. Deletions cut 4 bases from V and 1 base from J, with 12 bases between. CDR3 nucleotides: TGTGCCAGCAGCGGCGGGGGTACGAGCAATCAGCCCCAGCATTTT. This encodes CASSGGGTSNQPQHF.

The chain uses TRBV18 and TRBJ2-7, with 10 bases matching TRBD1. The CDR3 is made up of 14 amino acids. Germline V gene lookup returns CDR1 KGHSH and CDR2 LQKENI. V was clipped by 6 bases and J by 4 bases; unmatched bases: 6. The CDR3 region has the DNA TGTGCCAGCTCCCTGACAGGGGGCTGGTACGAGCAGTACTTC. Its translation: CASSLTGGWYEQYF.

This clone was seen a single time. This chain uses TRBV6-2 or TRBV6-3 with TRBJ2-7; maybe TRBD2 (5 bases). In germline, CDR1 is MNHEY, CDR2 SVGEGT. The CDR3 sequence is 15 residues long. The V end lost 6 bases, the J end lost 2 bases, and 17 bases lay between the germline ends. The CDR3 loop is CASSSGSLGTYEQYF. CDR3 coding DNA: TGTGCCAGCAGCTCCGGGTCACTCGGGACCTACGAGCAGTACTTC.

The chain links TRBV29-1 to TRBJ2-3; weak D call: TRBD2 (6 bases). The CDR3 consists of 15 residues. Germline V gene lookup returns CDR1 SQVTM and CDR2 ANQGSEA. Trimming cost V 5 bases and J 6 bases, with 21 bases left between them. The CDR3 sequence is CSVQLIAVRADTQYF. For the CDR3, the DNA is TGCAGCGTTCAACTGATAGCGGTTCGGGCGGATACGCAGTATTTT.

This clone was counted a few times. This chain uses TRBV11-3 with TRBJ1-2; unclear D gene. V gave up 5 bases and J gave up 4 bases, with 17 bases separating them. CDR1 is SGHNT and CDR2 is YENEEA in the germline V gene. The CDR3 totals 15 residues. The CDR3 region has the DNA TGTGCCAGCAGCCCAGACGGGAGCGCCAGCTATGGCTACACCTTC. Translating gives CASSPDGSASYGYTF.

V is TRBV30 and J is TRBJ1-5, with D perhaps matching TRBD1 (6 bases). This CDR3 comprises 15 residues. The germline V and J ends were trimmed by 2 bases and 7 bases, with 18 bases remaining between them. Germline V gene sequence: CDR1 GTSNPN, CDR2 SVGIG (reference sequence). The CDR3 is CAWSLTGTSPQPQHF. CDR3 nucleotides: TGTGCCTGGAGTCTCACCGGGACATCGCCCCAGCCCCAGCATTTT.

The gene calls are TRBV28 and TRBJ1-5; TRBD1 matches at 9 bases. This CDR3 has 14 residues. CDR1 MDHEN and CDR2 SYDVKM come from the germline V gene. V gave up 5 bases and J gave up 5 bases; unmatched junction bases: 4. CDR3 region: CASSGTGNYQPQHF. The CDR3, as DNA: TGTGCCAGCAGTGGGACAGGGAACTATCAGCCCCAGCATTTT.

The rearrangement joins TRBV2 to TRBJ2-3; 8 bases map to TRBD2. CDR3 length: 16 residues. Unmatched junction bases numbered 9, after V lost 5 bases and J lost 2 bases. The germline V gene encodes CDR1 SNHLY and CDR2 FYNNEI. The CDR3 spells CASSNGRARDTDTQYF. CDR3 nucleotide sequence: TGTGCCAGCAGTAACGGGAGGGCCAGGGACACAGATACGCAGTATTTT.

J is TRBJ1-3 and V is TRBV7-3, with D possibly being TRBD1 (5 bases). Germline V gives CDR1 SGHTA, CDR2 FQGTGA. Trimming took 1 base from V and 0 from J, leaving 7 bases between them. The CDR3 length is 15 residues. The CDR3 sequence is CASSLNGGSGNTIYF. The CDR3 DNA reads TGTGCCAGCAGCTTAAACGGGGGCTCTGGAAACACCATATATTTT.

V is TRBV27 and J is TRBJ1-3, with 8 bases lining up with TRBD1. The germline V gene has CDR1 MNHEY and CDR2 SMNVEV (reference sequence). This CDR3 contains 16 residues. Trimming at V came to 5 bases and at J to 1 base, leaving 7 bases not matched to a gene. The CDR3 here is CASSPRQGWSGNTIYF. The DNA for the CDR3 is TGTGCCAGCAGTCCACGACAGGGGTGGTCTGGAAACACCATATATTTT.

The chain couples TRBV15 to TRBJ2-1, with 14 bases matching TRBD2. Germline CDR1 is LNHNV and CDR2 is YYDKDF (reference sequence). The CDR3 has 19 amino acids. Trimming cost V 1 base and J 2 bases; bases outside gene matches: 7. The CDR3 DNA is TGTGCCACCAGCAGAGGGGGACTAGCGGGAGCCGGCGCCTACAATGAGCAGTTCTTC. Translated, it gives CATSRGGLAGAGAYNEQFF.

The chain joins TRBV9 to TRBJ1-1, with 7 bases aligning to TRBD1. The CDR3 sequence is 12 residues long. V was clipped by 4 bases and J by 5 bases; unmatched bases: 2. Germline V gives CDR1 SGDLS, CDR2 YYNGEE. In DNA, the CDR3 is TGTGCCAGCAGCCCCAGGGGGACTGAAGCTTTCTTT. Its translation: CASSPRGTEAFF.

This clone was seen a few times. DNA for the CDR3: TGTGCCAGCAGCTTGATGACAGCGAGGAATTCACCCCTCCACTTT. This encodes CASSLMTARNSPLHF. The chain combines TRBV7-6 with TRBJ1-6; perhaps TRBD1 as D (5 bases). V lost 3 bases to trimming and J lost 7 bases, with 13 bases between them. The CDR3 loop spans 15 amino acids. Germline-derived CDR1 and CDR2 are SGHVS and FNYEAQ.

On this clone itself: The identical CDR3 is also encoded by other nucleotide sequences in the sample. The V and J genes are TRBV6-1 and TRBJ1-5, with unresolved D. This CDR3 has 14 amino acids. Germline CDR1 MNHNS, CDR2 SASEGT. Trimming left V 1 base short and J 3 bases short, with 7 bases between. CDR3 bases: TGTGCCAGCAGTGAAGTACAGCCCAATCAGCCCCAGCATTTT. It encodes CASSEVQPNQPQHF.

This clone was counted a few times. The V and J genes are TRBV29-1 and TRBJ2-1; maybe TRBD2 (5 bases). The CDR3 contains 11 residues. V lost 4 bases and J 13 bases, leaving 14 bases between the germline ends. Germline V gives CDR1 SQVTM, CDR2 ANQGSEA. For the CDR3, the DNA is TGCAGCGTTGCCCGGGAAACAGTCCAGTTCTTC. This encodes CSVARETVQFF.

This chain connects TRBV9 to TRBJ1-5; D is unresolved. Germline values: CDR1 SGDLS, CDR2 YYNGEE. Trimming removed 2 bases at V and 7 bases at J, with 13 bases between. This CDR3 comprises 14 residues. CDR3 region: CASSVGTAGQPQHF. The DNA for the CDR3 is TGTGCCAGCAGCGTTGGTACAGCCGGACAGCCCCAGCATTTT.

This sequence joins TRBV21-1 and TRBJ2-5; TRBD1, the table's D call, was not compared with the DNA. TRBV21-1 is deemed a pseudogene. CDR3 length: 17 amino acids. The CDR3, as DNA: TGTGCCAGCAGCAAAGGGAGGACAGAGAATAAGAGGGAGACCCAGTACTTC. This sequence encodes CASSKGRTENKRETQYF.

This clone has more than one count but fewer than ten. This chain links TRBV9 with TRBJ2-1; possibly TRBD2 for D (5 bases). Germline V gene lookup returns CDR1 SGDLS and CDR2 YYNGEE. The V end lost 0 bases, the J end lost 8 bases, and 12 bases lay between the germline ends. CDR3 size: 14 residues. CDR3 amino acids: CASSVGLARDEQFF. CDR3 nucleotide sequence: TGTGCCAGCAGCGTAGGCCTAGCTAGGGATGAGCAGTTCTTC.

The CDR3 sequence is CASSSPSDGYTF. Here the CDR3 DNA reads TGTGCCAGCAGTTCCCCCTCAGATGGCTACACCTTC. The rearrangement joins TRBV6-5 to TRBJ1-2; D gene ambiguous. V gave up 4 bases and J gave up 6 bases, with 9 bases separating them. The CDR3 sequence is 12 residues long. Germline values: CDR1 MNHEY, CDR2 SVGAGI.

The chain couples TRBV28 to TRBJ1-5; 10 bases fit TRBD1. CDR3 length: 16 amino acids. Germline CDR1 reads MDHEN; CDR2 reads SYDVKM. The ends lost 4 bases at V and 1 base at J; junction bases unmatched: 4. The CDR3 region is CASSSEDRGSNQPQHF. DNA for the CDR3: TGTGCCAGCAGTTCGGAGGACAGGGGGAGCAATCAGCCCCAGCATTTT.

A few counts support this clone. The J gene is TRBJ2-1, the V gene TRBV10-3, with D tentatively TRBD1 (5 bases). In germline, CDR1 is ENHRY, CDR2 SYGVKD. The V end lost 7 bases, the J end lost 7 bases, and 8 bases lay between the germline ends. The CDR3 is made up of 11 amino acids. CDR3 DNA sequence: TGTGCCATCACTAGGGGAAATGAGCAGTTCTTC. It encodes CAITRGNEQFF.

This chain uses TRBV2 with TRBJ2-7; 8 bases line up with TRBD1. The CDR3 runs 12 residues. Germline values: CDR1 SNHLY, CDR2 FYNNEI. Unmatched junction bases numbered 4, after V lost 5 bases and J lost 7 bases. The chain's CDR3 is CASSTGGWEQYF. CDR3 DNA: TGTGCCAGCAGTACAGGGGGATGGGAGCAGTACTTC. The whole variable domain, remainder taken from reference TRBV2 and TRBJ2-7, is EPEVTQTPSHQVTQMGQEVILRCVPISNHLYFYWYRQILGQKVEFLVSFYNNEISEKSEIFDDQFSVERPDGSNFTLKIRSTKLEDSAMYFCASSTGGWEQYFGPGTRLTVT.

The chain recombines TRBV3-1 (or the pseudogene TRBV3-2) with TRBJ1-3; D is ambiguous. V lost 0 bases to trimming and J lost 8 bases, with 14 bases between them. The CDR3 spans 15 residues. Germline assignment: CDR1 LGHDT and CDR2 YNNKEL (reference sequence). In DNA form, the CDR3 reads TGTGCCAGCAGCCAAGAGGGTGAGGCACTCCACACCATATATTTT. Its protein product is CASSQEGEALHTIYF.